These T cell receptor beta chains were read from a single sample in a study of blood T cells in healthy people across ages. TCRdb re-called the 5' RACE reads with MiXCR, one entry per CDR3 protein. Found here are 750,000 to 950,000 distinct CDR3 sequences, around 24% of them singletons; the top ten hold around 2.9%. This sample was also put to use in a study of T cells of mothers and their children.

Sequenced material: blood. The receptor source for this set is a boy younger than 18 in good health. CDR3s include the opening cysteine and the closing phenylalanine or tryptophan. The order of the fields is CDR3 DNA, CDR3 protein, CDR3 length, V gene, J gene, clone size, D gene. A D gene is named only where the DNA matches it firmly. Where a row states a size, it is once, few, many or the class of an expanded clone; other rows omit it.

cdr3_nt: TGCGCCAGCAGCTTGGGGGACACGGGACAGCCCCAGCATTTT; cdr3_aa: CASSLGDTGQPQHF; cdr3_length: 14; v_call: TRBV5-1; j_call: TRBJ1-5; clone_size: NA; d_call: NA
cdr3_nt: TGTGCCAGCAGATCCCCCTCGAACTACTACGAGCAGTACTTC; cdr3_aa: CASRSPSNYYEQYF; cdr3_length: 14; v_call: TRBV6-5; j_call: TRBJ2-7; clone_size: few; d_call: NA
cdr3_nt: TGTGCCAGCGGGAGTCCCCTCACAGATACGCAGTATTTT; cdr3_aa: CASGSPLTDTQYF; cdr3_length: 13; v_call: TRBV2; j_call: TRBJ2-3; clone_size: few; d_call: NA
cdr3_nt: TGTGCCAGCAGCTTTGGGTCGGCGGGCAATCAGCCCCAGCATTTT; cdr3_aa: CASSFGSAGNQPQHF; cdr3_length: 15; v_call: TRBV7-9; j_call: TRBJ1-5; clone_size: NA; d_call: NA
cdr3_nt: TGTGCCAGTCGTTCACTCCGACTAGCGGGGGGGCCCTTGAAGAAGTTCTTC; cdr3_aa: CASRSLRLAGGPLKKFF; cdr3_length: 17; v_call: TRBV19; j_call: TRBJ2-5; clone_size: once; d_call: TRBD2
cdr3_nt: TGCGCCAGCGGGCACAGGAGCTCCTACGAGCAGTACTTC; cdr3_aa: CASGHRSSYEQYF; cdr3_length: 13; v_call: TRBV5-1; j_call: TRBJ2-7; clone_size: NA; d_call: NA
cdr3_nt: TGCAGTGCTAGACACCGGGATGCCGCCGCGGGGCCCAAGCAGTTCTTC; cdr3_aa: CSARHRDAAAGPKQFF; cdr3_length: 16; v_call: TRBV20-1; j_call: TRBJ2-1; clone_size: NA; d_call: NA
cdr3_nt: TGTGCCAGCAGCCCACCATCCCCCTACAATGAGCAGTTCTTC; cdr3_aa: CASSPPSPYNEQFF; cdr3_length: 14; v_call: TRBV7-9; j_call: TRBJ2-1; clone_size: NA; d_call: NA
cdr3_nt: TGTGCCAGCAGTTTATATCACGAGCAGTACTTC; cdr3_aa: CASSLYHEQYF; cdr3_length: 11; v_call: TRBV28; j_call: TRBJ2-7; clone_size: few; d_call: NA
cdr3_nt: TGTGCCAGCAGCTTAGAGGCGTTCCCAGAGACCCAGTACTTC; cdr3_aa: CASSLEAFPETQYF; cdr3_length: 14; v_call: TRBV7-2; j_call: TRBJ2-5; clone_size: few; d_call: NA
cdr3_nt: TGTGCCAGCAGCTTAGGGGGGGCCCTTGAGCAGTTCTTC; cdr3_aa: CASSLGGALEQFF; cdr3_length: 13; v_call: TRBV7-9; j_call: TRBJ2-1; clone_size: few; d_call: NA
cdr3_nt: TGTGCCAGCAGTTACTCAGCGGGGGGGCCCAATGAGCAGTTCTTC; cdr3_aa: CASSYSAGGPNEQFF; cdr3_length: 15; v_call: TRBV6-2/TRBV6-3; j_call: TRBJ2-1; clone_size: NA; d_call: TRBD2
cdr3_nt: TGTGCCAGCAGCTCCGGGACGGAGACTGCAACTAATGAAAAACTGTTTTTT; cdr3_aa: CASSSGTETATNEKLFF; cdr3_length: 17; v_call: TRBV7-9; j_call: TRBJ1-4; clone_size: NA; d_call: NA
cdr3_nt: TGTGCCAGCAGCCCAGCCGGTGGGGAAAAACTGTTTTTT; cdr3_aa: CASSPAGGEKLFF; cdr3_length: 13; v_call: TRBV11-2; j_call: TRBJ1-4; clone_size: NA; d_call: NA
cdr3_nt: TGTGCCAGCAGCCAAGGTTGGGCGAACACTGAAGCTTTCTTT; cdr3_aa: CASSQGWANTEAFF; cdr3_length: 14; v_call: TRBV3-1; j_call: TRBJ1-1; clone_size: few; d_call: NA
cdr3_nt: TGTGCCAGTCGAAGGACAGCAATTAACTATGGCTACACCTTC; cdr3_aa: CASRRTAINYGYTF; cdr3_length: 14; v_call: TRBV6-2/TRBV6-3; j_call: TRBJ1-2; clone_size: few; d_call: NA
cdr3_nt: TGTGCCAGCAGTGATCTGCTAGCGGGGTGGACCGGGGAGCTGTTTTTT; cdr3_aa: CASSDLLAGWTGELFF; cdr3_length: 16; v_call: TRBV6-1; j_call: TRBJ2-2; clone_size: NA; d_call: TRBD2
cdr3_nt: TGCGCCAGCAGCTCCAGGGCTCGCAATGAGCAGTTCTTC; cdr3_aa: CASSSRARNEQFF; cdr3_length: 13; v_call: TRBV5-1; j_call: TRBJ2-1; clone_size: few; d_call: NA
cdr3_nt: TGTGCCAGCAGCCAAGAGAATAGCGGGGGCTCGTCGCGGTTC; cdr3_aa: CASSQENSGGSSRF; cdr3_length: 14; v_call: TRBV3-1; j_call: TRBJ2-5; clone_size: NA; d_call: TRBD2
cdr3_nt: TGTGCCAGCAGCTTCACGGACAGGGGCCTTCGGAACACTGAAGCTTTCTTT; cdr3_aa: CASSFTDRGLRNTEAFF; cdr3_length: 17; v_call: TRBV7-6; j_call: TRBJ1-1; clone_size: NA; d_call: TRBD1
cdr3_nt: TGTGCCAGTAGTATAGGTCCAGGGATCTCTGGGGCCAACGTCCTGACTTTC; cdr3_aa: CASSIGPGISGANVLTF; cdr3_length: 17; v_call: TRBV19; j_call: TRBJ2-6; clone_size: NA; d_call: NA
cdr3_nt: TGTGCCAGCAGCGAGTCCCTAAGGGGCGAGCAGTACTTC; cdr3_aa: CASSESLRGEQYF; cdr3_length: 13; v_call: TRBV9; j_call: TRBJ2-7; clone_size: few; d_call: NA
cdr3_nt: TGTGCCAGCAGCGCCATATCGGCCTACGAGCAGTACTTC; cdr3_aa: CASSAISAYEQYF; cdr3_length: 13; v_call: TRBV7-9; j_call: TRBJ2-7; clone_size: NA; d_call: NA
cdr3_nt: TGTGCCAGCAGTGTGACAGGGGCCGGAAACACCATATATTTT; cdr3_aa: CASSVTGAGNTIYF; cdr3_length: 14; v_call: TRBV25-1; j_call: TRBJ1-3; clone_size: NA; d_call: TRBD1
cdr3_nt: TGTGCCAGCAAGCAGTCTAGCACAGATACGCAGTATTTT; cdr3_aa: CASKQSSTDTQYF; cdr3_length: 13; v_call: TRBV6-5; j_call: TRBJ2-3; clone_size: NA; d_call: NA
cdr3_nt: TGTGCCAGCAGCCAAAGCGACACCGGGGAGCTGTTTTTT; cdr3_aa: CASSQSDTGELFF; cdr3_length: 13; v_call: TRBV3-1; j_call: TRBJ2-2; clone_size: NA; d_call: NA
cdr3_nt: TGCAGTGCTTTCAGGGCCACTAACGAAAAACTGTTTTTT; cdr3_aa: CSAFRATNEKLFF; cdr3_length: 13; v_call: TRBV20-1; j_call: TRBJ1-4; clone_size: few; d_call: NA
cdr3_nt: TGCAGTGCGGCCCCGGGGGGACCCTACAATGAGCAGTTCTTC; cdr3_aa: CSAAPGGPYNEQFF; cdr3_length: 14; v_call: TRBV20-1; j_call: TRBJ2-1; clone_size: NA; d_call: TRBD2
cdr3_nt: TGCGCCAGCAGCCAAGACTACAATATCGCTGAAGCTTTCTTT; cdr3_aa: CASSQDYNIAEAFF; cdr3_length: 14; v_call: TRBV4-3; j_call: TRBJ1-1; clone_size: NA; d_call: NA
cdr3_nt: TGTGCCAGCAGTTTGAGCCGGAACACTGAAGCTTTCTTT; cdr3_aa: CASSLSRNTEAFF; cdr3_length: 13; v_call: TRBV27; j_call: TRBJ1-1; clone_size: many; d_call: NA
cdr3_nt: TGTGCCATCAGTGAGTCAGCACAGGGGTCCTACGAGCAGTACTTC; cdr3_aa: CAISESAQGSYEQYF; cdr3_length: 15; v_call: TRBV10-3; j_call: TRBJ2-7; clone_size: NA; d_call: TRBD1
cdr3_nt: TGTGCCACCAGCAGAGGGGTCGGTGGCACTGAAGCTTTCTTT; cdr3_aa: CATSRGVGGTEAFF; cdr3_length: 14; v_call: TRBV15; j_call: TRBJ1-1; clone_size: few; d_call: NA
cdr3_nt: TGCGCCGGCAGCTCCACAGGGGAGCAGTTCTTC; cdr3_aa: CAGSSTGEQFF; cdr3_length: 11; v_call: TRBV5-1; j_call: TRBJ2-1; clone_size: NA; d_call: NA
cdr3_nt: TGTGCTAGTGGTTTGGCTTCAATCAATCAGCCCCAGCATTTT; cdr3_aa: CASGLASINQPQHF; cdr3_length: 14; v_call: TRBV12-5; j_call: TRBJ1-5; clone_size: few; d_call: NA
cdr3_nt: TGTGCCATCAGTGATCTCGGTGGAGCTACCTACGAGCAGTACTTC; cdr3_aa: CAISDLGGATYEQYF; cdr3_length: 15; v_call: TRBV10-3; j_call: TRBJ2-7; clone_size: NA; d_call: NA
cdr3_nt: TGTGCCAGCAGCAAGGACAGGGGGCTGAGCTCCTATAATTCACCCCTCCACTTT; cdr3_aa: CASSKDRGLSSYNSPLHF; cdr3_length: 18; v_call: TRBV11-2; j_call: TRBJ1-6; clone_size: few; d_call: TRBD1
cdr3_nt: TGTGCCAGCAGCCGTTTTTCGCGACAGGGGAGCTATGGCTACACCTTC; cdr3_aa: CASSRFSRQGSYGYTF; cdr3_length: 16; v_call: TRBV11-2; j_call: TRBJ1-2; clone_size: few; d_call: TRBD1
cdr3_nt: TGTGCCAGCAGTTACTCGAGGGGAGCAAAAGAGACCCAGTACTTC; cdr3_aa: CASSYSRGAKETQYF; cdr3_length: 15; v_call: TRBV6-5; j_call: TRBJ2-5; clone_size: few; d_call: NA
cdr3_nt: TGTGCCAGCAGCTCCGACTGGGGAAACACCATATATTTT; cdr3_aa: CASSSDWGNTIYF; cdr3_length: 13; v_call: TRBV7-2; j_call: TRBJ1-3; clone_size: few; d_call: NA
cdr3_nt: TGTGCCAGCAGTTACAGGGACTTCATAAATGGCTACACCTTC; cdr3_aa: CASSYRDFINGYTF; cdr3_length: 14; v_call: TRBV6-6; j_call: TRBJ1-2; clone_size: few; d_call: NA
cdr3_nt: TGCAGTGCCCTTAACCGGACTCATGAAAAACTGTTTTTT; cdr3_aa: CSALNRTHEKLFF; cdr3_length: 13; v_call: TRBV20-1; j_call: TRBJ1-4; clone_size: NA; d_call: NA
cdr3_nt: TGTGCCAGCAGCGTAGGTCGGAGCTCCTACGAGCAGTACTTC; cdr3_aa: CASSVGRSSYEQYF; cdr3_length: 14; v_call: TRBV9; j_call: TRBJ2-7; clone_size: many; d_call: NA
cdr3_nt: TGCGCCAGCGAAACAGGGCTCGATCAGCCCCAGCATTTT; cdr3_aa: CASETGLDQPQHF; cdr3_length: 13; v_call: TRBV5-1; j_call: TRBJ1-5; clone_size: few; d_call: NA
cdr3_nt: TGTGCCATCAGTGGCGAGGCTAGCGGGGACTACGGGCAGTACTTC; cdr3_aa: CAISGEASGDYGQYF; cdr3_length: 15; v_call: TRBV10-3; j_call: TRBJ2-7; clone_size: few; d_call: TRBD2
cdr3_nt: TGTGCCAGCAGTTTCGGGGGAGTCGGCGGTCAGCCCCAGCATTTT; cdr3_aa: CASSFGGVGGQPQHF; cdr3_length: 15; v_call: TRBV28; j_call: TRBJ1-5; clone_size: NA; d_call: NA
cdr3_nt: TGTGCCAGCAGTTTACAGGGGGCCTTCTCCTACGAGCAGTACTTC; cdr3_aa: CASSLQGAFSYEQYF; cdr3_length: 15; v_call: TRBV28; j_call: TRBJ2-7; clone_size: few; d_call: TRBD1
cdr3_nt: TGCGCCAGCAGCCAGGGACAGGGCAGTGGGGAGCTGTTTTTT; cdr3_aa: CASSQGQGSGELFF; cdr3_length: 14; v_call: TRBV4-1; j_call: TRBJ2-2; clone_size: few; d_call: TRBD1
cdr3_nt: TGCAGCGTAGACTCGGGGGACAAGATACCCCCCGAGCAGTACTTC; cdr3_aa: CSVDSGDKIPPEQYF; cdr3_length: 15; v_call: TRBV29-1; j_call: TRBJ2-7; clone_size: few; d_call: NA
cdr3_nt: TGTGCCAGCTCACCACCTTCAGGGTTTGCAGATACGCAGTATTTT; cdr3_aa: CASSPPSGFADTQYF; cdr3_length: 15; v_call: TRBV18; j_call: TRBJ2-3; clone_size: few; d_call: NA
cdr3_nt: TGTGCCAGCAGCCCCGCCGACAGGTATTACAATGAGCAGTTCTTC; cdr3_aa: CASSPADRYYNEQFF; cdr3_length: 15; v_call: TRBV3-1; j_call: TRBJ2-1; clone_size: NA; d_call: NA
cdr3_nt: TGTGCCAGCAGCTTAGAATTGAATAGCGGTTACAATGAGCAGTTCTTC; cdr3_aa: CASSLELNSGYNEQFF; cdr3_length: 16; v_call: TRBV7-6; j_call: TRBJ2-1; clone_size: few; d_call: NA
cdr3_nt: TGTGCCACCAGAAGAACGGGACAGGGGGATGAAAAACTGTTTTTT; cdr3_aa: CATRRTGQGDEKLFF; cdr3_length: 15; v_call: TRBV15; j_call: TRBJ1-4; clone_size: few; d_call: TRBD1
cdr3_nt: TGTGCCAGCCAAGCATGGGATACGCAGTATTTT; cdr3_aa: CASQAWDTQYF; cdr3_length: 11; v_call: TRBV27; j_call: TRBJ2-3; clone_size: few; d_call: NA